A single sample is the source of the 21 T cell receptor beta chains below, sequenced in a study of T-cell memory formation after mild COVID-19. MiXCR was run by TCRdb on the 5' RACE reads, yielding one entry per CDR3 protein. The sample holds 350,000 to 500,000 distinct CDR3 sequences, around 20% seen once. The sample taken for sequencing was PBMCs or a T cell subset sorted from them (not recorded which). These receptors were taken from an adult woman who had mild COVID-19 (a few samples of this study predate the infection). Cell type and time point are not known.

This clonotype was observed a few times. This chain joins TRBV20-1 and TRBJ2-7, with 8 bases that match TRBD2. Germline CDR1 reads DFQATT; CDR2 reads SNEGSKA (reference sequence). After removal of 6 bases from V and 1 base from J, the junction contained 8 bases not matched to a gene. There are 14 residues in the CDR3. The CDR3 loop is CSAILAGTSYEQYF. The CDR3 DNA is TGCAGTGCAATCTTAGCGGGAACTTCCTACGAGCAGTACTTC.

The chain uses TRBV19 and TRBJ1-2, with a tentative D call TRBD1 (5 bases). The CDR3 is 15 amino acids. The germline V gene encodes CDR1 LNHDA and CDR2 SQIVND (reference sequence). V lost 4 bases and J 3 bases, leaving 15 bases between the germline ends. The CDR3 sequence: CASSRARLGDYGYTF. The CDR3 DNA reads as TGTGCCAGTAGTAGGGCCCGATTGGGGGACTATGGCTACACCTTC.

The rearrangement links TRBV7-9 to TRBJ2-7, with D hard to call. Germline V gene lookup returns CDR1 SEHNR and CDR2 FQNEAQ (reference sequence). There are 11 residues in the CDR3. The V end lost 5 bases, the J end lost 6 bases, and 8 bases lay between the germline ends. CDR3 in DNA: TGTGCCAGCAGCGTAGTGGGCGAGCAGTACTTC. Protein product: CASSVVGEQYF.

This chain connects TRBV7-8 to TRBJ2-2; 7 nucleotides agree with TRBD2. Germline V gene sequence: CDR1 SGHVS, CDR2 FQNEAQ. CDR3 length equals 18 residues. The V segment lost 2 bases and the J segment 4 bases; nucleotides outside the gene matches: 13. The CDR3 loop reads CASSLLGEGSRVTGELFF. CDR3 DNA: TGTGCCAGCAGCTTATTGGGGGAGGGTAGCCGAGTCACCGGGGAGCTGTTTTTT.

This clonotype was observed a handful of times. The rearrangement joins TRBV6-5 to TRBJ1-3; no firm D call. V shed 7 bases and J shed 0 bases, with 10 bases lying between them. There are 14 residues in the CDR3. Germline lookup yields CDR1 MNHEY and CDR2 SVGAGI. This CDR3 reads CASTSVGSGNTIYF. The CDR3 nucleotides read TGTGCCAGCACCTCAGTGGGCTCTGGAAACACCATATATTTT.

V and J are TRBV6-5 and TRBJ1-1; D is ambiguous. The CDR3 has 11 amino acids. V was pared by 10 bases and J by 3 bases, with 9 bases between. Germline assignment: CDR1 MNHEY and CDR2 SVGAGI. The CDR3 DNA is TGTGCCATCCAGAGGGACACTGAAGCTTTCTTT. Protein sequence: CAIQRDTEAFF.

This clonotype appeared a few times. CDR3 region: CASSERANYGYTF. Written as DNA, the CDR3 is TGTGCCAGCAGTGAGCGCGCTAACTATGGCTACACCTTC. The rearrangement joins TRBV2 to TRBJ1-2; D is uncertain. Germline loops: CDR1 SNHLY, CDR2 FYNNEI. V lost 3 bases to trimming and J lost 0 bases, with 5 bases between them. This CDR3 region has 13 residues.

The V call is TRBV7-9, the J call TRBJ1-1; tentatively, D is TRBD1 (6 bases). With 6 bases removed from V and 7 bases from J, the gap between germline ends came to 18 bases. Germline V lookup: CDR1 SEHNR, CDR2 FQNEAQ (reference sequence). This CDR3 is 14 amino acids long. The CDR3 is CASRPGGGRHEAFF. The CDR3 nucleotides are TGTGCCAGCAGGCCGGGTGGGGGGCGTCATGAAGCTTTCTTT.

This clonotype was counted only a few times. This sequence joins TRBV6-2 or TRBV6-3 and TRBJ2-1; D not resolved. The length of the CDR3 is 14 residues. V was cut by 4 bases and J by 4 bases, with 11 bases left in between. Germline-derived CDR1 and CDR2 are MNHEY and SVGEGT. The DNA of the CDR3 is TGTGCCAGCAGTTCGAACTTTCTTTACAATGAGCAGTTCTTC. Protein: CASSSNFLYNEQFF.

This clonotype has only a few counts. The chain uses TRBV7-8 and TRBJ2-1, with 8 bases aligning to TRBD1. The V gene end was trimmed by 1 base and the J gene end by 8 bases; junction bases not matched to a gene: 4. Germline V gene data show CDR1 as SGHVS and CDR2 as FQNEAQ. The CDR3 runs to 14 residues. The CDR3 DNA reads TGTGCCAGCAGCTTAGTTGACAGGGGCGATGAGCAGTTCTTC. It specifies CASSLVDRGDEQFF.

The rearrangement links TRBV30 to TRBJ1-6, with D possibly TRBD1 on 5 matching bases. The germline CDR1 and CDR2 sequences are GTSNPN and SVGIG (reference sequence). The CDR3 sequence is 16 residues long. V was trimmed by 1 base and J by 4 bases, leaving 14 bases between them. This CDR3 is CAWSAERQIYNSPLHF. The CDR3 region has the DNA TGTGCCTGGAGTGCGGAAAGACAGATTTATAATTCACCCCTCCACTTT.

This clonotype showed up just a few times. J is TRBJ2-5 and V is TRBV3-1; D is possibly TRBD1 (5 bases). Germline assignment: CDR1 LGHDT and CDR2 YNNKEL (reference sequence). Trimming left V 0 bases short and J 7 bases short, with 12 bases between. This CDR3 comprises 14 residues. This chain's CDR3 is CASSQDPTGVTQYF. DNA for the CDR3: TGTGCCAGCAGCCAAGATCCCACAGGTGTGACCCAGTACTTC.

The V and J genes are TRBV9 and TRBJ1-1, with D perhaps matching TRBD1 (5 bases). V was trimmed by 2 bases and J by 0 bases, leaving 14 bases between them. The CDR3 totals 16 residues. Germline CDR1 is SGDLS and CDR2 is YYNGEE. The DNA for the CDR3 is TGTGCCAGCAGCGTCGATCCGGGACGGTTGAACACTGAAGCTTTCTTT. This encodes CASSVDPGRLNTEAFF.

This clonotype was observed a few times. This chain joins TRBV6-2 or TRBV6-3 and TRBJ2-1; D is perhaps TRBD2 (6 bases). This CDR3 contains 15 residues. Germline V gene lookup returns CDR1 MNHEY and CDR2 SVGEGT. Trimming removed 5 bases at V and 2 bases at J, with 13 bases between. CDR3 bases: TGTGCCAGCAGTCACCGGGACTTAGCCTACAATGAGCAGTTCTTC. Translated, it gives CASSHRDLAYNEQFF.

This chain joins TRBV20-1 and TRBJ2-3, with TRBD2 matching 8 bases. Germline CDR1 reads DFQATT; CDR2 reads SNEGSKA (reference sequence). Trimming took 0 bases from V and 5 from J; bases not matched to a gene: 13. The CDR3 consists of 17 residues. The chain's CDR3 is CSARDYRGGLTIDTQYF. CDR3 in DNA: TGCAGTGCTAGAGATTACCGGGGGGGCCTGACCATAGATACGCAGTATTTT.

The chain joins TRBV6-1 to TRBJ2-1, with 12 positions matching TRBD1. Unmatched junction bases numbered 9, after V lost 1 base and J lost 8 bases. This CDR3 has 17 amino acids. Germline lookup yields CDR1 MNHNS and CDR2 SASEGT. The CDR3 DNA reads as TGTGCCAGCAGTGAAGGTGTTGGGACAGGGGGCCCGGATGAGCAGTTCTTC. This codes for CASSEGVGTGGPDEQFF.

This clonotype was counted a few times. The V gene is TRBV2, the J gene TRBJ1-1, with D perhaps TRBD1 (6 bases). The CDR3 is made up of 13 amino acids. Germline lookup yields CDR1 SNHLY and CDR2 FYNNEI. Between the trimmed V and J ends, which lost 8 bases and 4 bases, there was a span of 14 bases. Here the CDR3 DNA reads TGTGCCAGCGGGGCAGGGGAGACCACTGAAGCTTTCTTT. This gives the protein CASGAGETTEAFF.

This clonotype was seen ten or more times. CDR3: CASSSDGNYGYTF. CDR3 DNA: TGCGCCAGCAGCTCGGACGGTAACTATGGCTACACCTTC. This chain connects TRBV5-1 to TRBJ1-2; D is ambiguous. The CDR3 is made up of 13 amino acids. Deletions cut 3 bases from V and 1 base from J, with 7 bases between. The germline V gene has CDR1 SGHRS and CDR2 YFSETQ.

A few counts support this clonotype. The V and J genes are TRBV7-8 and TRBJ2-3; D is possibly TRBD2 (6 bases). V lost 4 bases to trimming and J lost 8 bases, with 16 bases between them. Per germline, CDR1 SGHVS and CDR2 FQNEAQ. The CDR3 spans 14 residues. CDR3 sequence (DNA): TGTGCCAGCAGCTCCTCGTCGACAGCGGGTACGCAGTATTTT. Translation gives CASSSSSTAGTQYF. Filled out from reference TRBV7-8 and TRBJ2-3, the complete variable domain reads GAGVSQSPRYKVAKRGQDVALRCDPISGHVSLFWYQQALGQGPEFLTYFQNEAQLDKSGLPSDRFFAERPEGSVSTLKIQRTQQEDSAVYLCASSSSSTAGTQYFGPGTRLTVL.

This chain links TRBV5-1 with TRBJ1-1; possibly TRBD1 for D (5 bases). This CDR3 contains 14 residues. The germline V and J ends were trimmed by 5 bases and 1 base, with 12 bases remaining between them. The germline CDR1 and CDR2 sequences are SGHRS and YFSETQ. CDR3 residues: CASSAGARNTEAFF. The CDR3 DNA follows: TGCGCCAGCAGTGCTGGGGCCAGGAACACTGAAGCTTTCTTT.

This clonotype turned up a few times. The chain carries TRBV18 and TRBJ2-5; D may be TRBD1 (6 bases). This CDR3 comprises 13 residues. Trimming left V 8 bases short and J 4 bases short, with 14 bases between. Germline CDR1 is KGHSH and CDR2 is LQKENI. CDR3 sequence (DNA): TGTGCCAGCGGAAAGGGACAACTAGAGACCCAGTACTTC. Amino acids: CASGKGQLETQYF.